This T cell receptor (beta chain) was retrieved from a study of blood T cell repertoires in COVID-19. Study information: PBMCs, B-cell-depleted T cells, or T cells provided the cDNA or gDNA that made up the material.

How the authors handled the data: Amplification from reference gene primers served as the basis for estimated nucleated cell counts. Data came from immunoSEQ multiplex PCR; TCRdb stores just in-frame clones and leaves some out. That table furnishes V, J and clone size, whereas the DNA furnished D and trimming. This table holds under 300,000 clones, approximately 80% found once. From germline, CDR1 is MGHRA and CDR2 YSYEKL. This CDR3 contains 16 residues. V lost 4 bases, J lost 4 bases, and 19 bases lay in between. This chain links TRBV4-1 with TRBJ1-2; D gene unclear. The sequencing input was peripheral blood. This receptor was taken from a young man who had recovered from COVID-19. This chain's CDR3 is CASSPRAATAAYGYTF. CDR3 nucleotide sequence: TGCGCCAGCAGCCCCCGAGCCGCGACTGCAGCCTATGGCTACACCTTC.